This T cell receptor beta chain was retrieved from a study of T cell responses to AZD1222 COVID-19 vaccine. Study-wide results and limits: It should be noted that donors were predominantly white British and more often female, and clonal diversity was possibly underestimated.

CDR3 length: 15 amino acids. Germline values: CDR1 MNHEY, CDR2 SVGEGT. V lost 0 bases, J lost 7 bases, and 10 bases lay in between. Here immunoSEQ multiplex PCR was the method, and the copy in TCRdb shows in-frame clones only, minus some. The sample has over 100,000 clones; around 90% are singletons. As to this clone: As yet, its antigen is unknown.

The V gene is TRBV6-2 or TRBV6-3, the J gene TRBJ1-6; D not resolved. The sample in question was peripheral blood, obtained 28 days after the second AZD1222 dose. The receptor comes from an adult who received the AZD1222 COVID-19 vaccine. As DNA, the CDR3 is TGTGCCAGCAGTTACTCCGGGCAAGGGAATTCACCCCTCCACTTT. It translates to CASSYSGQGNSPLHF.